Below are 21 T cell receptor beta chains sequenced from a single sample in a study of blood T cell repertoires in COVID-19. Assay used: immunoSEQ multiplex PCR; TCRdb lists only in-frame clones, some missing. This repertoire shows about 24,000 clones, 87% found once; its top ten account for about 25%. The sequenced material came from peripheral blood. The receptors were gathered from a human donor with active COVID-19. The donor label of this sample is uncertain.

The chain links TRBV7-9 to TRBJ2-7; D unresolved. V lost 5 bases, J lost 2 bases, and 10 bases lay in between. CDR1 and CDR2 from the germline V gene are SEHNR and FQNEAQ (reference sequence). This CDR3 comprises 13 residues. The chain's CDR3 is CASSRLGPYEQYF. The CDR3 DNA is TGTGCCAGCAGCCGACTTGGTCCCTACGAGCAGTACTTC. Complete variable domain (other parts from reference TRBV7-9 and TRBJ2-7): DTGVSQNPRHKITKRGQNVTFRCDPISEHNRLYWYRQTLGQGPEFLTYFQNEAQLEKSRLLSDRFSAERPKGSFSTLEIQRTEQGDSAMYLCASSRLGPYEQYFGPGTRLTVT.

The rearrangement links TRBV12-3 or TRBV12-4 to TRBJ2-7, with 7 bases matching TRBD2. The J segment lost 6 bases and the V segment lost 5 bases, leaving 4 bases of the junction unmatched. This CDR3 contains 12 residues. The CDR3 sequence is CASSGEGPEQYF. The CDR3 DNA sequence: TGTGCCAGCAGTGGGGAGGGCCCCGAGCAGTACTTC.

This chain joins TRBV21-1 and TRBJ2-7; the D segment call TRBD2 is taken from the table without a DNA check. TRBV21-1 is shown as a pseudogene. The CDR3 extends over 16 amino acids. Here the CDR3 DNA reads TGTGCCAGCAGCAAACGTAAGACTAGCGTATCCTACGAGCAGTACTTC. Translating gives CASSKRKTSVSYEQYF.

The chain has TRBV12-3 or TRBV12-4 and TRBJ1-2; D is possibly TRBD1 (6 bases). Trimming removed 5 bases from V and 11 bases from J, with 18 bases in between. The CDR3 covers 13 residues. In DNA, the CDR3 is TGTGCCAGCAGTCCCCAGACAGGTGTGGCGTACACCTTC. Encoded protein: CASSPQTGVAYTF.

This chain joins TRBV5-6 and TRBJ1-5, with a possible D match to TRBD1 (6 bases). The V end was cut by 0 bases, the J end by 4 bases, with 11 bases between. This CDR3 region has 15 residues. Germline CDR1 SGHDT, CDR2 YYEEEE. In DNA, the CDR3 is TGTGCCAGCAGCTTGGGGACAGTAATTAATCAGCCCCAGCATTTT. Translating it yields CASSLGTVINQPQHF.

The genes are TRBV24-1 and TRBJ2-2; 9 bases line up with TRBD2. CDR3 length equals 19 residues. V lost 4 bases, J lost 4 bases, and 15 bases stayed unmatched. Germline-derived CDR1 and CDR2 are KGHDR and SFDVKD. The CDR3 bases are TGTGCCACCAGTGACCCCAGGAACAGCGGGGGGTCGGGCACCGGGGAGCTGTTTTTT. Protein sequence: CATSDPRNSGGSGTGELFF.

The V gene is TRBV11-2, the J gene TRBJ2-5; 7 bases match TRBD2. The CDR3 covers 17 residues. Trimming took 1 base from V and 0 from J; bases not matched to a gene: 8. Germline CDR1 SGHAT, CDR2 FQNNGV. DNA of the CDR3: TGTGCCAGCAGCTTAGGATCCCTGCTAGCGGACCAAGAGACCCAGTACTTC. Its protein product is CASSLGSLLADQETQYF. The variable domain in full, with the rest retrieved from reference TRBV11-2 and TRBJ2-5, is EAGVAQSPRYKIIEKRQSVAFWCNPISGHATLYWYQQILGQGPKLLIQFQNNGVVDDSQLPKDRFSAERLKGVDSTLKIQPAKLEDSAVYLCASSLGSLLADQETQYFGPGTRLLVL.

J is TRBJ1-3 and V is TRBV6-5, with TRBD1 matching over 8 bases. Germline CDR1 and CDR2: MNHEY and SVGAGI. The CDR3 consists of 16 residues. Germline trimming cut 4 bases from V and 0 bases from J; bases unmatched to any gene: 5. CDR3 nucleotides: TGTGCCAGCAGTTTAGGCGGGACAGGCTCTGGAAACACCATATATTTT. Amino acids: CASSLGGTGSGNTIYF.

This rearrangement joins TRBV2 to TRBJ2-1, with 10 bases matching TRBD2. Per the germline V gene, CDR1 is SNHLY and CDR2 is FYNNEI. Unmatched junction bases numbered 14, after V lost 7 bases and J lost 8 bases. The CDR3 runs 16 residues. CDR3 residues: CASKDRAGGQIDEQFF. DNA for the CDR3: TGTGCCAGCAAAGACAGAGCGGGGGGGCAAATTGATGAGCAGTTCTTC.

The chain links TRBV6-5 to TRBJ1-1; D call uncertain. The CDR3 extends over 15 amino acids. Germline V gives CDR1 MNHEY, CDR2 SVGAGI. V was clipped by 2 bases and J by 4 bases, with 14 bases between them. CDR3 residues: CASSYGPSGSTEAFF. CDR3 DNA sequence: TGTGCCAGCAGTTACGGGCCCTCGGGAAGCACTGAAGCTTTCTTT.

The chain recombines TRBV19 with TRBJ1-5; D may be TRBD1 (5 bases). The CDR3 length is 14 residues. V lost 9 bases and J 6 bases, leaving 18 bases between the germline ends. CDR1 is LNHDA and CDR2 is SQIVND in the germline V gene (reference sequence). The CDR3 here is CASDWAREAQPQHF. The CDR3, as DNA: TGTGCCAGCGACTGGGCCAGGGAGGCTCAGCCCCAGCATTTT.

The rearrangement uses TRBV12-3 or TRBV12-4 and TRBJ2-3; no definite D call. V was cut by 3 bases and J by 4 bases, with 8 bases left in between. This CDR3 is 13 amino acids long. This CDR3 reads CASSFQVPDTQYF. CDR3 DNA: TGTGCCAGCAGTTTTCAGGTTCCAGATACGCAGTATTTT.

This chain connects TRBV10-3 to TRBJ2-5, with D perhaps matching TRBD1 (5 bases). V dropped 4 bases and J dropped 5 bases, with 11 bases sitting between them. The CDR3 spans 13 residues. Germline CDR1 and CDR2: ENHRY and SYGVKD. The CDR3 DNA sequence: TGTGCCATCAGTGCGGGCCCAGGGGAGACCCAGTACTTC. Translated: CAISAGPGETQYF.

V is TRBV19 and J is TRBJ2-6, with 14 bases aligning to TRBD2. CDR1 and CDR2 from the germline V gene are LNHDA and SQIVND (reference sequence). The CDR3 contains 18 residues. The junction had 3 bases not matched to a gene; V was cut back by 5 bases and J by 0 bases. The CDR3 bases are TGTGCCAGTAGTCCGGGACTAGCGGGAGACTCTGGGGCCAACGTCCTGACTTTC. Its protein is CASSPGLAGDSGANVLTF. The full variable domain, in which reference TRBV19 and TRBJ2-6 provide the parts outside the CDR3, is DGGITQSPKYLFRKEGQNVTLSCEQNLNHDAMYWYRQDPGQGLRLIYYSQIVNDFQKGDIAEGYSVSREKKESFPLTVTSAQKNPTAFYLCASSPGLAGDSGANVLTFGAGSRLTVL.

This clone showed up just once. The CDR3 protein is CASSSMIQGAPNTGELFF. CDR3 DNA: TGTGCCAGCAGCTCAATGATACAGGGGGCGCCGAACACCGGGGAGCTGTTTTTT. This rearrangement joins TRBV5-6 to TRBJ2-2; 9 nucleotides line up with TRBD1. This CDR3 contains 18 residues. In germline, CDR1 is SGHDT, CDR2 YYEEEE. V lost 3 bases to trimming and J lost 0 bases; unmatched junction nucleotides: 9. Supplemented by reference TRBV5-6 and TRBJ2-2, the full variable domain reads DAGVTQSPTHLIKTRGQQVTLRCSPKSGHDTVSWYQQALGQGPQFIFQYYEEEERQRGNFPDRFSGHQFPNYSSELNVNALLLGDSALYLCASSSMIQGAPNTGELFFGEGSRLTVL.

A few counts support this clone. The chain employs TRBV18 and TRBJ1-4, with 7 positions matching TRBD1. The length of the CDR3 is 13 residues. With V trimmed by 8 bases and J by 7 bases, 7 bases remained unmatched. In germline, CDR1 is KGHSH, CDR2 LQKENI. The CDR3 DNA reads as TGTGCCAGCCAGGGGGGCGCGAGTGAAAAACTGTTTTTT. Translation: CASQGGASEKLFF.

The CDR3 is CAATQRQGFYGYTF. In nucleotides, the CDR3 is TGTGCCGCCACCCAGCGACAGGGATTCTATGGCTACACCTTC. The chain has TRBV10-3 and TRBJ1-2; 7 bases match TRBD1. The length of the CDR3 is 14 residues. Trimming at V came to 11 bases and at J to 4 bases, leaving 13 bases not matched to a gene. Germline V CDR1 and CDR2: ENHRY, SYGVKD.

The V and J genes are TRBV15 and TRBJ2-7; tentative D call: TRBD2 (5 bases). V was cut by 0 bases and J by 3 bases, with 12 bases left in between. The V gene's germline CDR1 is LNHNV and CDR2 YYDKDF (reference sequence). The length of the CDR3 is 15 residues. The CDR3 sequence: CATSRDFPGYYEQYF. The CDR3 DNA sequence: TGTGCCACCAGCAGAGATTTTCCGGGGTACTACGAGCAGTACTTC.

CDR3 DNA: TGTGCCAGTAGTACCGGACAGGGTCGGACTGAAGCTTTCTTT. Protein: CASSTGQGRTEAFF. The chain uses TRBV19 and TRBJ1-1, with TRBD1 matching 8 bases. After removal of 4 bases from V and 5 bases from J, the junction contained 6 bases not matched to a gene. In germline, CDR1 is LNHDA, CDR2 SQIVND (reference sequence). The CDR3 extends over 14 amino acids.

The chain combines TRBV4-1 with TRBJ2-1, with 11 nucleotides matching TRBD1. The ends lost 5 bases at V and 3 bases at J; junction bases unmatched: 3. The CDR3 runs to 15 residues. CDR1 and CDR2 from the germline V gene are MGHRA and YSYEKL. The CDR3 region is CASSTGQGVYNEQFF. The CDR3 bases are TGCGCCAGCAGCACGGGACAGGGGGTCTACAATGAGCAGTTCTTC.

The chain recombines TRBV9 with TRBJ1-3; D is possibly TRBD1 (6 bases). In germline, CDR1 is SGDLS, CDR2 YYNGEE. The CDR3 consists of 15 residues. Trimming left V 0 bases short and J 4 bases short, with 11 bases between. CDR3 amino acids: CASSVEGDLGNTIYF. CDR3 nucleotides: TGTGCCAGCAGCGTAGAGGGGGACCTGGGAAACACCATATATTTT.